This TCR beta chain originates from a study of early T cells in non-severe SARS-CoV-2 infection. Overall study findings and caveats: VDJdb matches were skewed toward anti-spike CD8 T cell responses.

Germline-derived CDR1 and CDR2 are SGHAT and FQNNGV. The CDR3 has 16 residues. TCRdb re-analysed the 5' RACE reads in MiXCR, keeping a single row per CDR3 protein. The sample carries roughly 54,000 distinct CDR3 sequences, around an eighth recorded once. Comment on this clonotype: Antigen: not known. Sequence at one end of the junction differs from germline and may be a read error.

The chain combines TRBV11-2 with TRBJ2-7; D may be TRBD2 (5 bases). The specimen was whole blood. The sequence was collected from an adult who was a healthcare worker with PCR-confirmed SARS-CoV-2 infection or an uninfected control (not recorded which). This CDR3 is CASSFSPARRSYEQHF. The CDR3 DNA reads as TGTGCCAGCAGCTTCTCCCCCGCGCGGAGGAGCTACGAGCAGCACTTC.